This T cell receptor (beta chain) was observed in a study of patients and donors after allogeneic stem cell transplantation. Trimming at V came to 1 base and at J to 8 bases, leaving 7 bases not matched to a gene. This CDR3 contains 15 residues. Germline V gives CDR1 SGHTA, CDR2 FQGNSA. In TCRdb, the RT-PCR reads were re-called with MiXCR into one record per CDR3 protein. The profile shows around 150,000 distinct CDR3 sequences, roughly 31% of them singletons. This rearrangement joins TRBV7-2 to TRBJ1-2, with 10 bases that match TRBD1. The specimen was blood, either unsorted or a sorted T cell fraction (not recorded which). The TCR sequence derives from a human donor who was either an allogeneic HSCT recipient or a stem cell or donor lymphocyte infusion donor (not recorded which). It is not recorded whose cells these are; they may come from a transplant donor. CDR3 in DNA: TGTGCCAGCAGCTTAGGGATCGACAGGGGGCGAGGCTACACCTTC. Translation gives CASSLGIDRGRGYTF.